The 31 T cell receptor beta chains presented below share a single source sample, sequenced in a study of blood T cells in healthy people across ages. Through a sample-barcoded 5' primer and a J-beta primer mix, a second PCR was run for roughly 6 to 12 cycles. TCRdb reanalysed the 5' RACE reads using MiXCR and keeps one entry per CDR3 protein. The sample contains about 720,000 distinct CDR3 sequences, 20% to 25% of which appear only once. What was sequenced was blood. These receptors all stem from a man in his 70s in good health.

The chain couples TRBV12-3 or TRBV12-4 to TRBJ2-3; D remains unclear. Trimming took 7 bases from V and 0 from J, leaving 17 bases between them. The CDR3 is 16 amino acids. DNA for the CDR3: TGTGCCAGCACCACTAAATATGGGGTCAGCACAGATACGCAGTATTTT. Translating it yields CASTTKYGVSTDTQYF.

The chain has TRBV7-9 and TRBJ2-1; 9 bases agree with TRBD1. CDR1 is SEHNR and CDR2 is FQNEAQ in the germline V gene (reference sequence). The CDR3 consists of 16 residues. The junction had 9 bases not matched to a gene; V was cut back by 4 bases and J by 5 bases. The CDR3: CASSSKPGQGNNEQFF. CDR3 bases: TGTGCCAGCAGCTCAAAACCGGGACAGGGTAACAATGAGCAGTTCTTC.

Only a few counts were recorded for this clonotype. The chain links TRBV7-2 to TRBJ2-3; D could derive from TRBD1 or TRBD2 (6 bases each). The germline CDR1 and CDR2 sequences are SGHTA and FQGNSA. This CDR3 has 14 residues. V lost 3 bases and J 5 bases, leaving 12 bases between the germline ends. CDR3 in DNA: TGTGCCAGCAGCTTGGGGAAGGGGGGAGATACGCAGTATTTT. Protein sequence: CASSLGKGGDTQYF.

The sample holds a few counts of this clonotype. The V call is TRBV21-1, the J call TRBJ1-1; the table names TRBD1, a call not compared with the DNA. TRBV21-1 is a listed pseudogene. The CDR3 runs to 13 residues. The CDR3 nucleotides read TGTGCCAGCACCAACAACAGGGGGCCGGAAGCTTTCTTT. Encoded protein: CASTNNRGPEAFF.

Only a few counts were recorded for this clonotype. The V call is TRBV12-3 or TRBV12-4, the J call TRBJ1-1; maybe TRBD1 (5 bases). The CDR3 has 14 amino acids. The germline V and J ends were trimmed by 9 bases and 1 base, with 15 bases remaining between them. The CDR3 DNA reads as TGTGCCAGTGGGAAGGGACGGCGGAACACTGAAGCTTTCTTT. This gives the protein CASGKGRRNTEAFF.

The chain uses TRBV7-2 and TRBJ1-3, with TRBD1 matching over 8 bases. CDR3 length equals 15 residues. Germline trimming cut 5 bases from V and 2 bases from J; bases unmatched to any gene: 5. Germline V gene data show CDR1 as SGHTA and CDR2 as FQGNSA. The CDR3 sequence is CASSTRTGPGNTIYF. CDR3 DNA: TGTGCCAGCAGCACCCGGACAGGGCCTGGAAACACCATATATTTT.

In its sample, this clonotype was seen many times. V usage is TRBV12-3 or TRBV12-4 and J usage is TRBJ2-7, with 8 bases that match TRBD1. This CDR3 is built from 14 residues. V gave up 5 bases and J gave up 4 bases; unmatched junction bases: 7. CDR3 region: CASSLGTGVYEQYF. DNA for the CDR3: TGTGCCAGCAGTCTCGGGACAGGCGTTTACGAGCAGTACTTC.

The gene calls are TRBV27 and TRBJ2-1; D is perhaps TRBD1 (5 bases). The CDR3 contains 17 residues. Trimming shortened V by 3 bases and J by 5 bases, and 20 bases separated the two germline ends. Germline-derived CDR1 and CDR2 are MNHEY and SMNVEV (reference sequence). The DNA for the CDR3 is TGTGCCAGCAGTTTGGTAGGGGCGGCAGGGCTGAACAATGAGCAGTTCTTC. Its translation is CASSLVGAAGLNNEQFF.

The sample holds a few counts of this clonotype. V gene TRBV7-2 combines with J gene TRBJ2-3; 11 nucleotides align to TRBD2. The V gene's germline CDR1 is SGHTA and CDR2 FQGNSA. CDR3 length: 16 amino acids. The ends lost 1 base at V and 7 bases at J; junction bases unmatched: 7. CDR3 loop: CASSLDRASGGNTQYF. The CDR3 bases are TGTGCCAGCAGCTTAGATCGGGCTAGCGGGGGGAATACGCAGTATTTT.

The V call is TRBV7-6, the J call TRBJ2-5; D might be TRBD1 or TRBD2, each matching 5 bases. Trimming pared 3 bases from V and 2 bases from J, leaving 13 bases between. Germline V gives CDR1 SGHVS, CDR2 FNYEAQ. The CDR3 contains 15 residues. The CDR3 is CASSFRRDGQETQYF. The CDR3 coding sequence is TGTGCCAGCAGCTTCCGCCGGGACGGACAAGAGACCCAGTACTTC.

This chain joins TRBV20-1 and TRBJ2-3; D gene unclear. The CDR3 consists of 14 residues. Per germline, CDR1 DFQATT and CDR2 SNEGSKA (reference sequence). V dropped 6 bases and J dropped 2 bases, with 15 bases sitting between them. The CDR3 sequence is CSAPVSRYTDTQYF. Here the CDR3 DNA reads TGCAGTGCCCCTGTGTCGAGATACACAGATACGCAGTATTTT.

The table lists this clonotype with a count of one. CDR3 amino acids: CASSPNRVGEKLFF. DNA for the CDR3: TGTGCCAGCAGCCCGAACAGGGTGGGCGAAAAACTGTTTTTT. The chain links TRBV7-6 to TRBJ1-4; TRBD1 is a possible D gene (6 bases). Trimming cost V 5 bases and J 8 bases, with 15 bases left between them. The CDR3 totals 14 residues. Germline V gene data show CDR1 as SGHVS and CDR2 as FNYEAQ. Complete variable domain (other parts from reference TRBV7-6 and TRBJ1-4): GAGVSQSPRYKVTKRGQDVALRCDPISGHVSLYWYRQALGQGPEFLTYFNYEAQQDKSGLPNDRFSAERPEGSISTLTIQRTEQRDSAMYRCASSPNRVGEKLFFGSGTQLSVL.

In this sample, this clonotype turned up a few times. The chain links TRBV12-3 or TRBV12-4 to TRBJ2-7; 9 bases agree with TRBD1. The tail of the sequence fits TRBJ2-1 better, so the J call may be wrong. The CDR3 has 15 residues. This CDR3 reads CASRFTGGVGYEQFF. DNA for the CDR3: TGTGCCAGCAGATTCACAGGGGGCGTCGGGTATGAGCAGTTCTTC.

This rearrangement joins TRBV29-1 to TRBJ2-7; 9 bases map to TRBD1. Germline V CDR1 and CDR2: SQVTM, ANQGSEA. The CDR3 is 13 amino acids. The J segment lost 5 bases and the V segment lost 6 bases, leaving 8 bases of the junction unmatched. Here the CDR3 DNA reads TGCAGCGTGGGGACAGGGAATTACCACGAGCAGTACTTC. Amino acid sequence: CSVGTGNYHEQYF.

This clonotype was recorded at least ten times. CDR3: CSGGIAVSYNEQFF. CDR3 in DNA: TGCAGCGGGGGGATCGCGGTCTCCTACAATGAGCAGTTCTTC. The chain links TRBV29-1 to TRBJ2-1; D may match TRBD1 or TRBD2 (5 bases each). V was shortened by 7 bases and J by 0 bases, with 13 bases between the two germline ends. The CDR3 has 14 amino acids. Germline V gene data show CDR1 as SQVTM and CDR2 as ANQGSEA.

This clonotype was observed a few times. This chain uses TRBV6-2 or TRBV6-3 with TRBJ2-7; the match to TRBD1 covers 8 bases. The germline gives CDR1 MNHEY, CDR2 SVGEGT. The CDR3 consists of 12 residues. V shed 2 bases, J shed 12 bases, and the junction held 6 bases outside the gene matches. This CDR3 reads CASSYGTGVMYF. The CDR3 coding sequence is TGTGCCAGCAGTTACGGGACAGGTGTTATGTACTTC.

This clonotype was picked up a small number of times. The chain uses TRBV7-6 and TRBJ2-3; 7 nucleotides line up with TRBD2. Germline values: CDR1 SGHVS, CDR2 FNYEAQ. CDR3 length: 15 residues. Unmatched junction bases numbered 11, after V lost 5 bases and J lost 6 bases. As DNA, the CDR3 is TGTGCCAGCAGCCTAATCCGGGGGAGGGCTGATACGCAGTATTTT. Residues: CASSLIRGRADTQYF.

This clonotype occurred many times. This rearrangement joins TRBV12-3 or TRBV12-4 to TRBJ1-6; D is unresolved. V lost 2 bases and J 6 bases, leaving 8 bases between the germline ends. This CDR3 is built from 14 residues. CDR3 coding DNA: TGTGCCAGCAGTTTAAATGACTTTAATTCACCCCTCCACTTT. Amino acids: CASSLNDFNSPLHF.

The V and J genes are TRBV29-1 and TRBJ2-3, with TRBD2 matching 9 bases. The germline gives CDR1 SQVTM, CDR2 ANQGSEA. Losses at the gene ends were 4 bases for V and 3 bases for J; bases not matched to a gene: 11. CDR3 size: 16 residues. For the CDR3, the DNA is TGCAGCGTTGGAGGGGGGCGGGAGGGCCGAACAGATACGCAGTATTTT. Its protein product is CSVGGGREGRTDTQYF.

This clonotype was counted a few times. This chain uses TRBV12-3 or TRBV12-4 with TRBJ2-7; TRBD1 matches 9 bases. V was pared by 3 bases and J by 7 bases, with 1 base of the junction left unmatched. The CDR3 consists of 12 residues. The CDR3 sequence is CASSFGTGEQYV. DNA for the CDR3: TGTGCCAGCAGTTTCGGGACAGGGGAGCAGTACGTC.

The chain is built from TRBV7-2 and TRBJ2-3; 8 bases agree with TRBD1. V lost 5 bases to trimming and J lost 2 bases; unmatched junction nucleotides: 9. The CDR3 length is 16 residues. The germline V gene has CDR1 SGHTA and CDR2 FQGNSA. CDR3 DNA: TGTGCCAGCAGCCGAGGACAGGGATCCCACACAGATACGCAGTATTTT. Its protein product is CASSRGQGSHTDTQYF.

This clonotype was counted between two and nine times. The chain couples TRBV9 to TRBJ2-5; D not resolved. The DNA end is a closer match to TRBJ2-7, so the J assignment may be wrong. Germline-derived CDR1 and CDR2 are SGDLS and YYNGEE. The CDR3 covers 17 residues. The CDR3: CASSAGVHPLYSYEQYF. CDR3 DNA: TGTGCCAGCAGCGCCGGAGTGCATCCCCTGTACTCCTACGAGCAGTACTTC.

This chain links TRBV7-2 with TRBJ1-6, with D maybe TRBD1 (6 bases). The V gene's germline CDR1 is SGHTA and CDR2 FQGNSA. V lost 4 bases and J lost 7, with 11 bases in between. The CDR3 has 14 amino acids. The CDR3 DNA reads TGTGCCAGCAGCTCGGGGGCGCGGAATTCACCCCTCCACTTT. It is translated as CASSSGARNSPLHF. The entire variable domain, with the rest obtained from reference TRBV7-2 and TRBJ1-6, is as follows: GAGVSQSPSNKVTEKGKDVELRCDPISGHTALYWYRQSLGQGLEFLIYFQGNSAPDKSGLPSDRFSAERTGGSVSTLTIQRTQQEDSAVYLCASSSGARNSPLHFGNGTRLTVT.

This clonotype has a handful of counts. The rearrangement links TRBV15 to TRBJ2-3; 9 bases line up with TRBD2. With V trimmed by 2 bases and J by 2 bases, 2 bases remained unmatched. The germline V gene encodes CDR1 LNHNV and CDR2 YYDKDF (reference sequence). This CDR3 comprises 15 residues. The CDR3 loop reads CATSRIAGDTDTQYF. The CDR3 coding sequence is TGTGCCACCAGCAGAATAGCGGGAGACACAGATACGCAGTATTTT.

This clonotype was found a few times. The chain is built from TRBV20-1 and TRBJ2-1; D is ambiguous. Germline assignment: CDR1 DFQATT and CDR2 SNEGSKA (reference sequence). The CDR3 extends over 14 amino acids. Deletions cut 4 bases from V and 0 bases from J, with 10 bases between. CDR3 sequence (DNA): TGCAGTGCTACAGGATTAAGCTCCTACAATGAGCAGTTCTTC. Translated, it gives CSATGLSSYNEQFF.

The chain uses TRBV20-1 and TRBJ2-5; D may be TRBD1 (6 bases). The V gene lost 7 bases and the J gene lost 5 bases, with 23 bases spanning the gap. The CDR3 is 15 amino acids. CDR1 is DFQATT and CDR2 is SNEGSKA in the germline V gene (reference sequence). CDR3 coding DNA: TGCAGTGTTCCCTATCCGGGACAACAAAGGGAGACCCAGTACTTC. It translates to CSVPYPGQQRETQYF.

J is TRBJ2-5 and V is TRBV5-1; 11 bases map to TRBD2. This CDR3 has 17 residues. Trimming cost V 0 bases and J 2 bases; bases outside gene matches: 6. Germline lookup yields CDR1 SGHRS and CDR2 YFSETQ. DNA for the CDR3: TGCGCCAGCAGCTTGGTCCTAGCGGGGGGAACACAAGAGACCCAGTACTTC. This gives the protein CASSLVLAGGTQETQYF.

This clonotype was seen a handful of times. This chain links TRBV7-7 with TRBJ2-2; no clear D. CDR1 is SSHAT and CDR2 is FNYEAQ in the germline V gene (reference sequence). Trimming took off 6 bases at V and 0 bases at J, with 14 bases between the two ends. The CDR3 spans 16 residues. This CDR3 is CASSPSRVPNTGELFF. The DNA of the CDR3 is TGTGCCAGCAGTCCCAGCCGGGTCCCGAACACCGGGGAGCTGTTTTTT. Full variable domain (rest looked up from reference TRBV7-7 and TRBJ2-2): GAGVSQSPRYKVTKRGQDVTLRCDPISSHATLYWYQQALGQGPEFLTYFNYEAQPDKSGLPSDRFSAERPEGSISTLTIQRTEQRDSAMYRCASSPSRVPNTGELFFGEGSRLTVL.

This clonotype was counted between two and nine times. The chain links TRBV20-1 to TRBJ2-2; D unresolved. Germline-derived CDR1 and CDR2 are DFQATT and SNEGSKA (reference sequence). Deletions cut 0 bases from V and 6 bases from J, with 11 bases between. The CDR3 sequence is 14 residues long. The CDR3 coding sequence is TGCAGTGCTAGAGATACTATGAGGCCCGGGGAGCTGTTTTTT. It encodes CSARDTMRPGELFF.

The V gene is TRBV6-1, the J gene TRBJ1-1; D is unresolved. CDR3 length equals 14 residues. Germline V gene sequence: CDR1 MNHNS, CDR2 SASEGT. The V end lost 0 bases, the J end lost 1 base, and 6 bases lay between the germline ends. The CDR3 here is CASSEAPPNTEAFF. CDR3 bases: TGTGCCAGCAGTGAAGCCCCCCCGAACACTGAAGCTTTCTTT.

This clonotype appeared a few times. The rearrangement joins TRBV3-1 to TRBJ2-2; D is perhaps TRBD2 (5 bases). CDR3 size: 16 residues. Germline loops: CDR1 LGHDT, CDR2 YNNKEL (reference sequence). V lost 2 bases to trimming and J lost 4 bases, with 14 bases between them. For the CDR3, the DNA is TGTGCCAGCAGCCAACAGAACCCCGCGGGCACCGGGGAGCTGTTTTTT. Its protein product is CASSQQNPAGTGELFF.